Listed below are T cell receptor beta chains from one sample, sequenced in a study of T cell responses to AZD1222 COVID-19 vaccine. The data were produced by immunoSEQ multiplex PCR, yet TCRdb's version contains in-frame clones alone and is incomplete. The sample shows tens of thousands of clones, approximately 88% of them seen only once. Sequenced here: peripheral blood, sampled 28 days after the second AZD1222 dose. These receptors all come from an adult who received the AZD1222 COVID-19 vaccine. CDR3s include the opening cysteine and the closing phenylalanine or tryptophan. A D gene is named only where the DNA matches it firmly. Size is stated for part of the rows, as once, few or many counts, or as a class when the clone is expanded.

v_gene,d_gene,abundance,j_gene,CDR3nt,CDR3aa
TRBV6-5,NA,NA,TRBJ2-5,TGTGCCAGCAGCCACAGGGAGACCCAGTACTTC,CASSHRETQYF
TRBV2,NA,once,TRBJ1-4,TGTGCCAGCAGGAAGGACAGATTTACTGAAAAACTGTTTTTT,CASRKDRFTEKLFF
TRBV10-3,TRBD1,NA,TRBJ1-6,TGTGCCATCAGTGATGGGGACAGGGACTATAATTCACCCCTCCACTTT,CAISDGDRDYNSPLHF
TRBV6-5,NA,NA,TRBJ2-7,TGTGCCAGCAGTTACACCGGGACCTACGAGCAGTACTTC,CASSYTGTYEQYF
TRBV5-4,NA,NA,TRBJ2-3,TGTGCCAGCAGTCGCCAGAGCACAGATACGCAGTATTTT,CASSRQSTDTQYF
TRBV18,TRBD2,NA,TRBJ2-2,TGTGCCAGCTCACTGGGACTAGCGGCGAACACCGGGGAGCTGTTTTTT,CASSLGLAANTGELFF
TRBV7-8,NA,NA,TRBJ1-1,TGTGCCAGCAGCTTAAGGCCTCTGAACACTGAAGCTTTCTTT,CASSLRPLNTEAFF
TRBV4-1,TRBD2,NA,TRBJ2-3,TGCGCCAGCAGCCGGACTAGCGGGGGCACAGATACGCAGTATTTT,CASSRTSGGTDTQYF
TRBV29-1,NA,once,TRBJ2-2,TGCAGCGTCCTTACTAGTTTTACCACCGGGGAGCTGTTTTTT,CSVLTSFTTGELFF
TRBV20-1,NA,NA,TRBJ1-2,TGCAGTGCTTCTACTTATTATGGCTACACCTTC,CSASTYYGYTF
TRBV2,NA,NA,TRBJ2-7,TGTGCCAGCAGTGGTGAGTTTCGAGACTACGAGCAGTACTTC,CASSGEFRDYEQYF
TRBV7-9,NA,NA,TRBJ2-3,TGTGCCAGCAGCTTGGGGCAGTCTTTCACAGATACGCAGTATTTT,CASSLGQSFTDTQYF
TRBV6-5,TRBD1,NA,TRBJ2-7,TGTGCCAGCAGTTACCGGGGACAGGGGGGATACGAGCAGTACTTC,CASSYRGQGGYEQYF
TRBV9,TRBD1,NA,TRBJ2-7,TGTGCCAGCAACCGACAGGGGGTAATCGGCGAGCAGTACTTC,CASNRQGVIGEQYF
TRBV7-2,TRBD2,NA,TRBJ2-3,TGTGCCAGCAGCACGGGACTAGCGGGGGGGTACACAGATACGCAGTATTTT,CASSTGLAGGYTDTQYF
TRBV6-2/TRBV6-3,NA,NA,TRBJ2-1,TGTGCCAGCACCCCCCACCAGGTGGGCGGATTTGGTGAGCAGTTCTTC,CASTPHQVGGFGEQFF
TRBV7-2,NA,once,TRBJ1-5,TGTGCCAGCAGCCTGGGACGGGATCAGCCCCAGCATTTT,CASSLGRDQPQHF
TRBV7-3,TRBD1,NA,TRBJ1-1,TGTGCCAGCAGCCCAAGGGCAGGGGGACAGAACACTGAAGCTTTCTTT,CASSPRAGGQNTEAFF
TRBV5-6,NA,NA,TRBJ1-1,TGTGCCAGCAGCTCTCTGCCCGGCGGAGCTTTCTTT,CASSSLPGGAFF
TRBV6-6,NA,NA,TRBJ2-4,TGTGCCAGCTCCCCGGCAGGGTTCCTAGCCAAAAACATTCAGTACTTC,CASSPAGFLAKNIQYF
TRBV29-1,NA,few,TRBJ1-1,TGCAGCGGTGGGGCGGGGGAATTGAACACTGAAGCTTTCTTT,CSGGAGELNTEAFF
TRBV5-4,TRBD1,once,TRBJ2-7,TGTGCCAGCAGCATTACAGGGGGGATCTACGAGCAGTACTTC,CASSITGGIYEQYF
TRBV30,NA,NA,TRBJ2-3,TGTGCCTGGAATCCAAACGGGGTCACCGATACGCAGTATTTT,CAWNPNGVTDTQYF
TRBV6-5,TRBD2,NA,TRBJ2-7,TGTGCCAGCAGTTACTCGCTACTAGCGGTTTACGAGCAGTACTTC,CASSYSLLAVYEQYF
TRBV10-3,TRBD2,once,TRBJ2-2,TGTGCCATCACGACTAGCGGGGCTACGAACACCGGGGAGCTGTTTTTT,CAITTSGATNTGELFF
TRBV9,NA,NA,TRBJ1-3,TGTGCCAGCAGCTCCCAACACGCCGTCTCTGGAAACACCATATATTTT,CASSSQHAVSGNTIYF
TRBV7-2,NA,NA,TRBJ1-4,TGTGCCAGCAGCTTAGGGAGGGGGGAGGAAAAACTGTTTTTT,CASSLGRGEEKLFF
TRBV27,NA,NA,TRBJ1-5,TGTGCCAGCAGTTTAAGGGGGTCGACGGGAACACTCGATCAGCCCCAGCATTTT,CASSLRGSTGTLDQPQHF
TRBV21-1,NA,NA,TRBJ2-6,TGTGCCAGCAGCAAAAGGGGGACGGGACAGAGCTCTGGGGCCAACGTCCTGACTTTC,CASSKRGTGQSSGANVLTF
TRBV7-8,NA,NA,TRBJ2-7,TGTGCCAGCAGCTTAGTATCGGGCCCCGAGCAGTACTTC,CASSLVSGPEQYF
TRBV10-3,NA,NA,TRBJ1-2,TGTGCCATCAGTCGACAGGAGGATGGCTACACCTTC,CAISRQEDGYTF
TRBV6-5,NA,NA,TRBJ2-5,TGTGCCAGCAGTTACAGGGACCGGGAGACCCAGTACTTC,CASSYRDRETQYF
TRBV11-2,NA,NA,TRBJ1-6,TGTGCCAGCAGCTTAGATCAGGCTGGCCCCCTCCACTTT,CASSLDQAGPLHF
TRBV9,TRBD2,NA,TRBJ2-7,TGTGCCAGCAGCACAAGCGGGACCTCCTACGAGCAGTACTTC,CASSTSGTSYEQYF
TRBV29-1,NA,once,TRBJ2-7,TGCAGCGTACACCCTTACGACAGGACTTCGACCTACGAGCAGTACTTC,CSVHPYDRTSTYEQYF
TRBV6-4,NA,NA,TRBJ2-2,TGTGCCAGCGGGGGTAGTGCCGGGGAGCTGTTTTTT,CASGGSAGELFF
TRBV9,NA,NA,TRBJ1-6,TGTGCCAGCAGCGTACGGGGGGGCAATTCACCCCTCCACTTT,CASSVRGGNSPLHF
TRBV5-8,NA,NA,TRBJ1-1,TGTGCCAGCAGCCCGCGAGGCAGGAACACTGAAGCTTTCTTT,CASSPRGRNTEAFF
TRBV24-1,NA,NA,TRBJ1-1,TGTGCCACCAGTGATTTAGGGGCGCGGGCTTTCTTT,CATSDLGARAFF
TRBV19,NA,NA,TRBJ2-4,TGTGCCAGTAGTGCACAGGGTTCGTTTCAGTACTTC,CASSAQGSFQYF
TRBV3-1/TRBV3-2,NA,NA,TRBJ1-2,TGTGCCAGCAGCCACCTCCAAGCGGGGCTCGACCACTGGGGCTACACCTTC,CASSHLQAGLDHWGYTF
TRBV5-4,NA,NA,TRBJ2-3,TGTGCCAGCAGCTCCCTCGGTGGGGAAGCAGATACGCAGTATTTT,CASSSLGGEADTQYF
TRBV9,TRBD2,NA,TRBJ2-3,TGTGCCAGCAGCGTAGGCGGGGGACCGGGGGTTACGCAGTATTTT,CASSVGGGPGVTQYF
TRBV14,NA,NA,TRBJ2-5,TGTGCCAGCAGCCAAGGCAGCGTGGAGACCCAGTACTTC,CASSQGSVETQYF
TRBV7-9,TRBD2,NA,TRBJ2-7,TGTGCCAGCAGCCCAACTCTAGGCGGGGGGCCCTACGAGCAGTACTTC,CASSPTLGGGPYEQYF
TRBV11-3,NA,NA,TRBJ2-3,TGTGCCAGCAGCTCTCGGACGGGCCGTAGCACAGATACGCAGTATTTT,CASSSRTGRSTDTQYF
TRBV6-5,TRBD1,NA,TRBJ2-3,TGTGCCAGCAGTTTGGGCAGGGGGCTGTCAGATACGCAGTATTTT,CASSLGRGLSDTQYF